This TCR beta chain was identified during a study of CD8 T cells in Susac syndrome. This clonotype appeared a single time. About 0.45 to 1 ug RNA was reverse transcribed with random hexamers. TCRdb reprocessed the immunoSEQ multiplex PCR reads via MiXCR and lists one record per CDR3 protein. Among around 100,000 distinct CDR3 sequences listed, 95% were seen once. V gave up 1 base and J gave up 8 bases, with 12 bases separating them. CDR3 length: 14 amino acids. Sequencing was performed on CD8+ T cells from PBMCs. The receptor was derived from a human donor with Susac syndrome. This chain joins TRBV12-3 or TRBV12-4 and TRBJ2-1; tentative D call: TRBD1 (5 bases). As DNA, the CDR3 is TGTGCCAGCAGTTTAGGGGGCTCTCTGGATGAGCAGTTCTTC. It specifies CASSLGGSLDEQFF.